This entry concerns a single TCR beta chain. This clonotype was picked up many times. Its antigen is not yet known. No base quality information exists; no much larger clone differs at one position. The cysteine opens and the phenylalanine closes a CDR3 of 18 amino acids. The entry retains the CDR3 DNA only, 54 bases that are in frame from base 1. Sequences SGHDN (CDR1) and FVKESK (CDR2) are obtained from the germline V gene. V is clipped by 1 base and J by 8 bases, and the sequence between their germline boundaries is 23 bases long. The TCR beta CDR3 regions were amplified from RNA transcripts. The first round of RT-PCR for the TCR CDR3 was performed with the HTBI primer set and the Qiagen OneStep RT-PCR kit. Libraries were constructed in a second round of multiplex PCR, after which size selection and purification were carried out. The libraries were sequenced on an Illumina HiSeq2000 using paired-end 100 bp reads. On the authors' methods: SOAPnuke was used to process the raw data, with reads discarded if the reads contained adapters or uncalled bases, had a mean Phred below 15, or lacked an exact constant-primer or identifier match. COPE v1.2.5 was used to merge high-quality paired reads, and clonotypes were defined as unique nucleotide sequences. Clonotypes were aligned to IMGT TRBV, TRBD and TRBJ reference segments using MiTCR v1.1. Analysis was restricted to V-J combinations with a frequency above 0.0001, which covered roughly 99% of repertoires. A TCS score was defined as the ratio between F50 (clonal expansion) and ExV (chaos), using BLOSUM62-based TCRdist between CDR3 peptides within each V-J. Welch's t-statistics and random forest reduced 500 to 650 V-J features to roughly 13, which were used in a naive Bayes classifier (R e1071). Thyroid-blood repertoire similarity was quantified with the Morisita-Horn index. TCRdb redid the processing of the public reads, applying fastp at Q25 and MiXCR, and retained in-frame beta chains. Records with the same CDR3 protein are collapsed into one entry carrying the most frequent genes and DNA. The V and J calls shown here were made by TCRdb, not taken from the authors' results. The sample records roughly 570,000 distinct CDR3 sequences, roughly 46% of which are singletons. The ten biggest clones cover around 7.7% of the sample.

This specimen belongs to a study of T cells in Graves' hyperthyroidism and ophthalmopathy (dated by TCRdb to about 2019). The study in broad terms: To identify distinguishing TCR V-J signatures, a discovery cohort of some 100 patients was used, comprising 43 with Graves' ophthalmopathy and some 57 with stable Graves' hyperthyroidism. Prospective prediction of ophthalmopathy was tested in an independent validation cohort consisting of roughly 19 hyperthyroidism patients and some 15 patients who later progressed to ophthalmopathy. For training and testing, the approximately 92 patients in the discovery cohort were randomly divided in a 7:3 ratio. Thyroid tissue and blood T-cell repertoires from several Graves' hyperthyroidism patients were also compared in the study. Following sampling, methimazole starting at 30 mg daily was given to hyperthyroidism patients, and high-dose intravenous methylprednisolone was given to ophthalmopathy patients. The paper reports TCR Vbeta CDR3 sequencing of roughly 140 peripheral blood samples: under 45 ophthalmopathy, about 75 hyperthyroidism and around 17 progressor patients. The investigation overall reported the following: No statistical method was used to set the sample size in advance, and investigators knew the group allocation. Most expanded thyroid clonotypes (frequency above 0.001) were also detected in blood, suggesting blood repertoires may reflect thyroid immune responses. In cross-validation, a model built on a 13 V-J signature told ophthalmopathy apart from stable hyperthyroidism with just under 90% sensitivity and 81% to 82% specificity, and in testing the same model reached 80%/75%. During validation, the model predicted progression to ophthalmopathy a median of roughly six months ahead of onset, with roughly 65% sensitivity and around 72% specificity.

Stable Graves' hyperthyroidism was defined as no progression to ophthalmopathy during 18 months of follow-up. Hyperthyroidism patients were newly diagnosed, with disease duration under 2 months, and aged 18 to 65 years. Exclusion was applied to patients with uncontrolled infections, other autoimmune diseases, pregnancy or lactation. Diagnoses were based on clinical symptoms, serum thyroxine and TRAb, thyroid ultrasound and orbital computed tomography. Total RNA was extracted using Trizol reagent, and RNA quality was assessed on an Agilent 2100 Bioanalyzer. Sample: peripheral blood or thyroid tissue (not recorded which). This chain is built from TRBV14 and TRBJ1-4, and the D gene may be TRBD1, 6 bases matching. The sequence was collected from a young woman with Graves' hyperthyroidism. The DNA is as follows: TGTGCCAGCAGCCAAGGTACCCGGTCAGGGGACCTGGGAGAAAAACTGTTTTTT. Translated, this is CASSQGTRSGDLGEKLFF.